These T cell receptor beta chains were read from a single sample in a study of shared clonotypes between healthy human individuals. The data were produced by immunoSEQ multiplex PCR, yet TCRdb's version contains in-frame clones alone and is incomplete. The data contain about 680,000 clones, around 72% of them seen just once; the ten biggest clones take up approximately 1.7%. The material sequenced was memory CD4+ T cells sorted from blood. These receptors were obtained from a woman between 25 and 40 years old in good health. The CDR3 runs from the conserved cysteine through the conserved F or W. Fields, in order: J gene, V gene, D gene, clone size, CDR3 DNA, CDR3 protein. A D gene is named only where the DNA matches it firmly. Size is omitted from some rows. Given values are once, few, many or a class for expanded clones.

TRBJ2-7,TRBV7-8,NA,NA,TGTGCCAGCAGGCCGAACGCGGGCCACTACGAGCAGTACTTC,CASRPNAGHYEQYF
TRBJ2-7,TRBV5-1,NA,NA,TGCGCCAGCAGCCAAAACCCGGGACAAGGCTACGAGCAGTACTTC,CASSQNPGQGYEQYF
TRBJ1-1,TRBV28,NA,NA,TGTGCCAGCAGAGGGGTGAACACTGAAGCTTTCTTT,CASRGVNTEAFF
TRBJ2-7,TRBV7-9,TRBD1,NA,TGTGCCAGCAGCTTATCTGTCGGGCAGGGGGCCCGAGAGCAGTACTTC,CASSLSVGQGAREQYF
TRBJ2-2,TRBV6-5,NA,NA,TGTGCCAGCACCATAGGGAACCAGCCCGGGGAGCTGTTTTTT,CASTIGNQPGELFF
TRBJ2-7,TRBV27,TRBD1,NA,TGTGCCAGCAGTTCCTACAATCCGGGACAGGGATACGAGCAGTACTTC,CASSSYNPGQGYEQYF
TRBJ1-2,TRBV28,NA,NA,TGTGCCAGCAGTCGGCCGAACTATGGCTACACCTTC,CASSRPNYGYTF
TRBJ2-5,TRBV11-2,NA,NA,TGTGCCAGCAGCTTAGGGAAGGAAGAGACCCAGTACTTC,CASSLGKEETQYF
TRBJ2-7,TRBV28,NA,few,TGTGCCAGCAGTTCCCCGGGGACCCTCGCCGAGCAGTACTTC,CASSSPGTLAEQYF
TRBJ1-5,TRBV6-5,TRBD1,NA,TGTGCCAGCAGCCGACAGGGCCAGCAGGGACAGCCCCAGCATTTT,CASSRQGQQGQPQHF
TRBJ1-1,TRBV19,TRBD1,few,TGTGCCAGTAGTATGGACAGGAGGAACACTGAAGCTTTCTTT,CASSMDRRNTEAFF
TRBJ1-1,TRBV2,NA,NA,TGTGCCAGCAGTTCCGACAGGATTAAAGCTTTCTTT,CASSSDRIKAFF
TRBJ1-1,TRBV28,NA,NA,TGTGCCAGCAGTCTACACCTGAACACTGAAGCTTTCTTT,CASSLHLNTEAFF
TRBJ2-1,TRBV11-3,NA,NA,TGTGCCAGCAGTTATTCCGGGACTCCCTCCTACAATGAGCAGTTCTTC,CASSYSGTPSYNEQFF
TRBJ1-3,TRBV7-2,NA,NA,TGTGCCAGCAGCTTATCGAGTTACTCTGGAAACACCATATATTTT,CASSLSSYSGNTIYF
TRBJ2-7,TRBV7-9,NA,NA,TGTGCCAGCAGCTTATTCCCCTACGAGCAGTACTTC,CASSLFPYEQYF
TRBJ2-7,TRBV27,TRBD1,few,TGTGCCAGCAGTCCAGCCGGGACAGCAAGGTACGAGCAGTACTTC,CASSPAGTARYEQYF
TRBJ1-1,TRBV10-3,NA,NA,TGTGCCATCAGAACACCCGGGATCTACTCTGGGGGCACTGAAGCTTTCTTT,CAIRTPGIYSGGTEAFF
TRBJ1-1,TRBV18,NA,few,TGTGCCAGCTCACCAAACAGGGAGAATTCTGAAGCTTTCTTT,CASSPNRENSEAFF
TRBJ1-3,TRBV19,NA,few,TGTGCCAGTAGTATCCTCCTCGAGGCGGTTGGAAACACCATATATTTT,CASSILLEAVGNTIYF
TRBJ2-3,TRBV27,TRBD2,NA,TGTGCCAGCGGAGGCTCCTCCCTCCGACTAGCGGGAGGTCGAGCAGATACGCAGTATTTT,CASGGSSLRLAGGRADTQYF
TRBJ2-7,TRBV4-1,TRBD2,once,TGCGCCAGCAGCCAAGATAGGGGACTAGCGGGAACGGGTGAGCAGTACTTC,CASSQDRGLAGTGEQYF
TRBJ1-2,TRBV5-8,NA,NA,TGTGCCAGCACCCTCGGGGCGCCTGGGGGCAACTATGGCTACACCTTC,CASTLGAPGGNYGYTF
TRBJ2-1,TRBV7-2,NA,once,TGTGCCAGCAGCTTAGGACAGGCCCCTAATGAGCAGTTCTTC,CASSLGQAPNEQFF
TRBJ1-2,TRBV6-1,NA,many,TGTGCCAGCAGTGAAACCCGGGATGGGTATGGCTACACCTTC,CASSETRDGYGYTF
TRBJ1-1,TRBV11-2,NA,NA,TGTGCCAGCAGCTTAGTTGGGAAGGGTACTGAAGCTTTCTTT,CASSLVGKGTEAFF
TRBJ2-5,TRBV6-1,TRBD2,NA,TGTGCCAGCAGTGGGGGAGCGGGAGGATCCCCCGGGACCCAGTACTTC,CASSGGAGGSPGTQYF
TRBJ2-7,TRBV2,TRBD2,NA,TGTGCCAGCACCCTGGGACTAGGGGGCGAGCAGTACTTC,CASTLGLGGEQYF
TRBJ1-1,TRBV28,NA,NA,TGTGCCAGCAGTTCATTCGGTAAGACTGAAGCTTTCTTT,CASSSFGKTEAFF
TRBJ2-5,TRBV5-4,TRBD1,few,TGTGCCAGCAGCCCCGGGACAGGGCAAGAGACCCAGTACTTC,CASSPGTGQETQYF
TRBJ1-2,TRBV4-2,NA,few,TGTGCCAGCAGCCAGGATCGGGACACCTATGGCTACACCTTC,CASSQDRDTYGYTF
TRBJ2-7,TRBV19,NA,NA,TGTGCCAGTAGCCAGTCCCGGGACATGGCGGGGGAGCAGTACTTC,CASSQSRDMAGEQYF
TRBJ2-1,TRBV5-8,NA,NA,TGTGCCAGCACCAAGACAGCTTCCGCCTACAATGAGCAGTTCTTC,CASTKTASAYNEQFF
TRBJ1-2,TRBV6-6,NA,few,TGTGCCAGCAGTTACCCGGGATTGACACAGGGTGAAGGCTACACCTTC,CASSYPGLTQGEGYTF
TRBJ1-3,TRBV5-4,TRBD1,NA,TGTGCCAGCAGCCTGACAGGGGGGCCAACCTCTGGAAACACCATATATTTT,CASSLTGGPTSGNTIYF
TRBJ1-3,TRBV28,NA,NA,TGTGCCAGCAGTTTAAAGGCTTGGGGAAACACCATATATTTT,CASSLKAWGNTIYF
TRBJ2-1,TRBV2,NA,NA,TGTGCCACCTCCCTAGGTCGGACTAACAATGAGCAGTTCTTC,CATSLGRTNNEQFF
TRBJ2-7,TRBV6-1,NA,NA,TGTGCTACAGCACGGCCGGGCCGTGGCTTAGAGCAGTACTTC,CATARPGRGLEQYF
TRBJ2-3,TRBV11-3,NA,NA,TGTGCCAGCAGCTTAGGCGGGGCAGACACAGATACGCAGTATTTT,CASSLGGADTDTQYF
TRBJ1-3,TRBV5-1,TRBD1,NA,TGCGCCAGCAGCTTGGAATTTGCGGGACAGGGAAACACCATATATTTT,CASSLEFAGQGNTIYF